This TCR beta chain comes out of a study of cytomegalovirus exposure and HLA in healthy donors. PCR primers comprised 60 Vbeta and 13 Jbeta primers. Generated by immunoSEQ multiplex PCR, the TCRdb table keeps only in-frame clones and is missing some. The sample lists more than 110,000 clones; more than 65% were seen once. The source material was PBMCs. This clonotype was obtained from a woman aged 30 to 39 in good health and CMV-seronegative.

The CDR3 spells CASSLSGQRTGELFF. CDR3 DNA sequence: TGTGCCAGCTCACTGTCGGGACAGCGAACCGGGGAGCTGTTTTTT. The chain recombines TRBV18 with TRBJ2-2, with 7 bases matching TRBD1. Germline CDR1 and CDR2: KGHSH and LQKENI. There are 15 residues in the CDR3. Trimming at V came to 4 bases and at J to 5 bases, leaving 7 bases not matched to a gene.